Presented here are 20 T cell receptor beta chains from one specimen sequenced in a study of T cell responses to AZD1222 COVID-19 vaccine. The assay was immunoSEQ multiplex PCR, and TCRdb's table has in-frame clones only and misses some. The sample lists 100,000 to 150,000 clones; 92% were seen once. The sample here was peripheral blood, taken on day 0 of AZD1222 vaccination. The receptors come from an adult in good health.

The table lists this clone with a count of one. The chain has TRBV7-9 and TRBJ1-4; D ambiguous. The CDR3 length is 14 residues. CDR1 and CDR2 (germline): SEHNR, FQNEAQ (reference sequence). V was shortened by 2 bases and J by 3 bases, with 7 bases between the two germline ends. In nucleotides, the CDR3 is TGTGCCAGCAGCTTACGCGGGTCTAATGAAAAACTGTTTTTT. Translation: CASSLRGSNEKLFF. Using reference TRBV7-9 and TRBJ1-4 for the parts outside the CDR3, the full variable domain is DTGVSQNPRHKITKRGQNVTFRCDPISEHNRLYWYRQTLGQGPEFLTYFQNEAQLEKSRLLSDRFSAERPKGSFSTLEIQRTEQGDSAMYLCASSLRGSNEKLFFGSGTQLSVL.

This clone was seen more than once but under ten times. The gene calls are TRBV7-3 and TRBJ2-1; 10 nucleotides match TRBD2. The CDR3 covers 15 residues. The germline CDR1 and CDR2 sequences are SGHTA and FQGTGA. V dropped 6 bases and J dropped 5; count of bases not matched to a gene: 7. CDR3 amino acids: CASSFLAGANNEQFF. The CDR3 region has the DNA TGTGCCAGCAGTTTTCTAGCGGGAGCGAACAATGAGCAGTTCTTC.

V and J are TRBV2 and TRBJ1-6; no reliable D call. In germline, CDR1 is SNHLY, CDR2 FYNNEI. With 4 bases removed from V and 6 bases from J, the gap between germline ends came to 7 bases. The CDR3 totals 13 residues. The CDR3 region is CASSGEVNSPLHF. The CDR3 DNA sequence: TGTGCCAGCAGTGGAGAGGTTAATTCACCCCTCCACTTT.

The rearrangement links TRBV5-1 to TRBJ2-1, with 8 bases fitting TRBD1. The CDR3 extends over 16 amino acids. Losses at the gene ends were 0 bases for V and 6 bases for J; bases not matched to a gene: 8. CDR1 is SGHRS and CDR2 is YFSETQ in the germline V gene. The CDR3 DNA is TGCGCCAGCAGCTTGGTCCGGACAGGGTCAGGCAATGAGCAGTTCTTC. Protein: CASSLVRTGSGNEQFF.

V and J are TRBV10-1 and TRBJ2-7, with D perhaps TRBD2 (5 bases). The germline CDR1 and CDR2 sequences are WNHNN and SYGVQD (reference sequence). V lost 8 bases, J lost 7 bases, and 21 bases lay in between. The CDR3 runs to 14 residues. The CDR3 DNA follows: TGCGCCAGCTGTCTCCCTTCCAGAGGGTGGGAGCAGTACTTC. Encoded protein: CASCLPSRGWEQYF.

The chain is built from TRBV12-3 or TRBV12-4 and TRBJ2-3, with unresolved D. Trimming pared 6 bases from V and 2 bases from J, leaving 3 bases between. The CDR3 runs to 11 residues. CDR3 nucleotides: TGTGCCAGCAGAAACACAGATACGCAGTATTTT. It encodes CASRNTDTQYF.

The V and J genes are TRBV28 and TRBJ2-7; D unresolved. The CDR3 consists of 13 residues. Trimming removed 5 bases at V and 5 bases at J, with 13 bases between. Per germline, CDR1 MDHEN and CDR2 SYDVKM. The CDR3 sequence: CASSLTSPDEQYF. The DNA for the CDR3 is TGTGCCAGCAGTCTCACTTCACCCGACGAGCAGTACTTC.

This chain links TRBV3-1 (or the pseudogene TRBV3-2) with TRBJ2-1; TRBD2 is a possible D gene (6 bases). CDR1 is LGHDT, CDR2 YNNKEL, per germline (reference sequence). V shed 4 bases and J shed 5 bases, with 12 bases lying between them. This CDR3 has 14 amino acids. The CDR3 region is CASSPGAGHNEQFF. The CDR3 DNA reads TGTGCCAGCAGCCCCGGAGCGGGTCACAATGAGCAGTTCTTC.

The J gene is TRBJ2-3, the V gene TRBV30, with 7 bases fitting TRBD2. The ends lost 3 bases at V and 4 bases at J; junction bases unmatched: 10. Looked up from germline, CDR1 is GTSNPN and CDR2 is SVGIG (reference sequence). This CDR3 is 15 amino acids long. CDR3 coding DNA: TGTGCCTGGAGGTTTAGAGGGAGGGACGCAGATACGCAGTATTTT. It yields the protein CAWRFRGRDADTQYF.

CDR3 bases: TGCGCCAGCACCCCCGGGACAATGGAGACCCAGTACTTC. It translates to CASTPGTMETQYF. This rearrangement joins TRBV5-1 to TRBJ2-5, with a possible D match to TRBD1 (6 bases). The CDR3 extends over 13 amino acids. Germline V lookup: CDR1 SGHRS, CDR2 YFSETQ. The V gene lost 6 bases and the J gene lost 5 bases, with 14 bases spanning the gap.

The chain is built from TRBV7-9 and TRBJ1-6; 8 bases align to TRBD1. V shed 3 bases, J shed 9 bases, and the junction held 4 bases outside the gene matches. This CDR3 comprises 14 residues. The germline V gene encodes CDR1 SEHNR and CDR2 FQNEAQ (reference sequence). DNA of the CDR3: TGTGCCAGCAGCTTTAATACAGGGGGTTCACCCCTCCACTTT. Its translation: CASSFNTGGSPLHF. The full variable domain, completed using reference TRBV7-9 and TRBJ1-6, is DTGVSQNPRHKITKRGQNVTFRCDPISEHNRLYWYRQTLGQGPEFLTYFQNEAQLEKSRLLSDRFSAERPKGSFSTLEIQRTEQGDSAMYLCASSFNTGGSPLHFGNGTRLTVT.

This rearrangement joins TRBV28 to TRBJ1-2; the D gene is possibly TRBD1 (6 bases). Trimming shortened V by 8 bases and J by 2 bases, and 15 bases separated the two germline ends. Looked up from germline, CDR1 is MDHEN and CDR2 is SYDVKM. This CDR3 has 14 amino acids. CDR3 residues: CASQTGQINYGYTF. The CDR3, as DNA: TGTGCCAGCCAAACCGGACAGATAAACTATGGCTACACCTTC.

V and J are TRBV5-1 and TRBJ2-3; the match to TRBD2 covers 9 bases. CDR3 length equals 16 residues. Germline loops: CDR1 SGHRS, CDR2 YFSETQ. With 3 bases clipped from V and 6 bases from J, the junction kept 11 bases outside the gene matches. This chain's CDR3 is CASSSSGLAIQDTQYF. CDR3 nucleotide sequence: TGCGCCAGCAGCTCATCGGGACTAGCTATTCAGGATACGCAGTATTTT.

CDR3: CASSVLSGRTGKNIQYF. The CDR3 nucleotides read TGTGCCAGCAGTGTTTTATCGGGGAGGACAGGGAAAAACATTCAGTACTTC. V and J are TRBV2 and TRBJ2-4, with 8 bases identical to TRBD1. CDR3 length equals 17 residues. CDR1 is SNHLY, CDR2 FYNNEI, per germline. The V segment lost 4 bases and the J segment 4 bases; nucleotides outside the gene matches: 12.

The chain carries TRBV19 and TRBJ2-1; the match to TRBD2 covers 12 bases. This CDR3 region has 15 residues. V was clipped by 5 bases and J by 7 bases; unmatched bases: 6. The germline CDR1 and CDR2 sequences are LNHDA and SQIVND (reference sequence). The CDR3 loop is CASSRLAGALNEQFF. The DNA of the CDR3 is TGTGCCAGTAGTCGACTAGCGGGAGCTTTGAATGAGCAGTTCTTC. Combining the CDR3 with reference TRBV19 and TRBJ2-1 gives the whole variable domain DGGITQSPKYLFRKEGQNVTLSCEQNLNHDAMYWYRQDPGQGLRLIYYSQIVNDFQKGDIAEGYSVSREKKESFPLTVTSAQKNPTAFYLCASSRLAGALNEQFFGPGTRLTVL.

The chain joins TRBV30 to TRBJ1-6, with a weak D call TRBD1 (6 bases). Trimming cost V 0 bases and J 6 bases, with 9 bases left between them. CDR1 is GTSNPN and CDR2 is SVGIG in the germline V gene (reference sequence). The CDR3 is made up of 14 amino acids. The CDR3 DNA sequence: TGTGCCTGGAGTGTAGGCAGGGGTAATTCACCCCTCCACTTT. The encoded protein is CAWSVGRGNSPLHF.

The chain links TRBV5-4 to TRBJ2-2; tentatively, D is TRBD1 (6 bases). Deletions cut 0 bases from V and 0 bases from J, with 9 bases between. Germline V gives CDR1 SGHNT, CDR2 YYREEE (reference sequence). The CDR3 extends over 16 amino acids. The CDR3 is CASSLDPGANTGELFF. As DNA, the CDR3 is TGTGCCAGCAGCTTGGACCCAGGGGCGAACACCGGGGAGCTGTTTTTT.

V usage is TRBV11-3 and J usage is TRBJ2-3; 9 positions match TRBD2. Germline lookup yields CDR1 SGHNT and CDR2 YENEEA. Unmatched junction bases numbered 9, after V lost 1 base and J lost 7 bases. The CDR3 totals 16 residues. DNA of the CDR3: TGTGCCAGCAGCTTAGGCGGCGGGAGGGCGTTGAATACGCAGTATTTT. Its translation: CASSLGGGRALNTQYF.

A single count supports this clone. The chain couples TRBV15 to TRBJ1-5, with D uncertain. Trimming shortened V by 5 bases and J by 0 bases, and 26 bases separated the two germline ends. This CDR3 is built from 20 residues. Germline V CDR1 and CDR2: LNHNV, YYDKDF (reference sequence). CDR3 sequence (DNA): TGTGCCACCAGCGGCACGTCTGAGGGAGCCGGCGAGTATAGCAATCAGCCCCAGCATTTT. Its protein product is CATSGTSEGAGEYSNQPQHF.

This sequence joins TRBV21-1 and TRBJ2-6; the table's D gene call, TRBD1, was not cross checked with the DNA. TRBV21-1 constitutes a pseudogene. The CDR3 spans 20 residues. CDR3 sequence reads: CASSNSTTGVRPSGANVLTF. The CDR3 bases are TGTGCCAGCAGCAACTCCACGACAGGGGTTAGACCCTCTGGGGCCAACGTCCTGACTTTC.